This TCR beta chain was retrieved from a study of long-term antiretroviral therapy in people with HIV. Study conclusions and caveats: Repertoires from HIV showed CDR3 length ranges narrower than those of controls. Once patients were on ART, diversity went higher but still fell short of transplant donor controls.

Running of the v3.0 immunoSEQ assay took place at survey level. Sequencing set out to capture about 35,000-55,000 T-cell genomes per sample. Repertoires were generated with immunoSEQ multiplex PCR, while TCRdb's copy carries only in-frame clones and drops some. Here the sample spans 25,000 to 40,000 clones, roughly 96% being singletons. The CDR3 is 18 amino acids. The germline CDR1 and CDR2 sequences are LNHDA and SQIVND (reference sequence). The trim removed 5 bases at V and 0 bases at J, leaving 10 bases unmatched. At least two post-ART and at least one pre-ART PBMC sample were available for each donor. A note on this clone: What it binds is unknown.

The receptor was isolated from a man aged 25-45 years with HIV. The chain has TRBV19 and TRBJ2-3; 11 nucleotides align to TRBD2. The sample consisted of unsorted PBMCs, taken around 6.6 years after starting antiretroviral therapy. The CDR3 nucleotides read TGTGCCAGTAGTCGGCTAGCGGGGGGTACAACTAGCACAGATACGCAGTATTTT. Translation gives CASSRLAGGTTSTDTQYF.